The T cell receptor beta chain under discussion was sequenced for a study of identical twins. V was cut by 2 bases and J by 4 bases, with 12 bases left in between. Germline CDR1 reads SGHKS; CDR2 reads YYEKEE (reference sequence). The CDR3 runs 14 residues. A single record per CDR3 protein comes from TCRdb applying MiXCR to the 5' RACE reads. The sample records around 500,000 distinct CDR3 sequences, 14% being singletons. The data were also submitted as part of a second study, on yellow fever vaccine responses in identical twins.

This receptor was taken from a woman aged 18-35 years in good health. The specimen sequenced was CD4+ T cells sorted from blood. This sequence joins TRBV5-5 and TRBJ2-5; D is unclear. CDR3 loop: CASSFVGYGETQYF. In DNA, the CDR3 is TGTGCCAGCAGCTTCGTGGGTTACGGAGAGACCCAGTACTTC.